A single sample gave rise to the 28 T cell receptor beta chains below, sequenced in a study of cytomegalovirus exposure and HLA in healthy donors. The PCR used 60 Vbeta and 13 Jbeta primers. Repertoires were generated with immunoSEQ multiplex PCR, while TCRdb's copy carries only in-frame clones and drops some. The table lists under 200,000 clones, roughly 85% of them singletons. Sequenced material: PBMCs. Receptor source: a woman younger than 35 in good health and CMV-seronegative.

The CDR3 is CASSTGGGTEAFF. In DNA, the CDR3 is TGTGCCAGTAGTACCGGGGGTGGCACTGAAGCTTTCTTT. The chain has TRBV19 and TRBJ1-1, with D perhaps TRBD1 (5 bases). The CDR3 spans 13 residues. Germline V lookup: CDR1 LNHDA, CDR2 SQIVND (reference sequence). V dropped 4 bases and J dropped 4 bases, with 10 bases sitting between them.

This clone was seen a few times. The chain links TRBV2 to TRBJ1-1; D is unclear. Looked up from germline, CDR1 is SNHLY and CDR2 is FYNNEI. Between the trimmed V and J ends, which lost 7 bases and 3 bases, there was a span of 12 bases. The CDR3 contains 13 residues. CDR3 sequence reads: CASNVLGYTEAFF. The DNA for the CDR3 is TGTGCCAGCAATGTCCTCGGGTACACTGAAGCTTTCTTT. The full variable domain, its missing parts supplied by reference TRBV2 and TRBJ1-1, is EPEVTQTPSHQVTQMGQEVILRCVPISNHLYFYWYRQILGQKVEFLVSFYNNEISEKSEIFDDQFSVERPDGSNFTLKIRSTKLEDSAMYFCASNVLGYTEAFFGQGTRLTVV.

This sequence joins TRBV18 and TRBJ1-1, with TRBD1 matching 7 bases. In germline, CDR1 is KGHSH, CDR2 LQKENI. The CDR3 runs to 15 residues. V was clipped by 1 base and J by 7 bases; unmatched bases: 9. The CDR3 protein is CASSPQPGQTGEAFF. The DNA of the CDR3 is TGTGCCAGCTCACCACAACCGGGACAGACTGGTGAAGCTTTCTTT.

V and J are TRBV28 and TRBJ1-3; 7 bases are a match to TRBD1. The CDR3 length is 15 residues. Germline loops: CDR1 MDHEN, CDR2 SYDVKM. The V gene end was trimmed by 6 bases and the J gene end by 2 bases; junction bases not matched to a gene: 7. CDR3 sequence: CASRNRGRTGNTIYF. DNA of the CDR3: TGTGCCAGCAGGAACAGGGGTCGGACTGGAAACACCATATATTTT.

The CDR3 sequence is CASSPRTGAGNEQFF. In DNA form, the CDR3 reads TGTGCCAGCAGTCCCAGGACAGGGGCCGGGAATGAGCAGTTCTTC. This chain uses TRBV28 with TRBJ2-1, with TRBD1 matching over 9 bases. CDR1 is MDHEN and CDR2 is SYDVKM in the germline V gene. This CDR3 is 15 amino acids long. V dropped 5 bases and J dropped 7; count of bases not matched to a gene: 9.

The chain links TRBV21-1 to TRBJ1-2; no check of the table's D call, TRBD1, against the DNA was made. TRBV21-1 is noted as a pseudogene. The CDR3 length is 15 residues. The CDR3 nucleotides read TGTGCCAGCCTGGACAGGCCTTCCCGGGGCTATGGCTACACCTTC. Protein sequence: CASLDRPSRGYGYTF.

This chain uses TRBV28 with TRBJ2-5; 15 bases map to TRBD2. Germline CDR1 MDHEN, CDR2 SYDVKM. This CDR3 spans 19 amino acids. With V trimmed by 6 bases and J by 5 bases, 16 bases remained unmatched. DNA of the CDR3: TGTGCCAGCAGCCCAGGACTAGCGGGAGGGAGGCCTCTTGATGAGACCCAGTACTTC. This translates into CASSPGLAGGRPLDETQYF.

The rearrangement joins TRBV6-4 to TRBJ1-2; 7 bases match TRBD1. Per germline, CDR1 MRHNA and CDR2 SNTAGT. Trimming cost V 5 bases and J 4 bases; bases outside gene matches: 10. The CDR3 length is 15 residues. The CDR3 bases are TGTGCCAGCAGTCCTACAGGGGATTCTAGCTATGGCTACACCTTC. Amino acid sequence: CASSPTGDSSYGYTF.

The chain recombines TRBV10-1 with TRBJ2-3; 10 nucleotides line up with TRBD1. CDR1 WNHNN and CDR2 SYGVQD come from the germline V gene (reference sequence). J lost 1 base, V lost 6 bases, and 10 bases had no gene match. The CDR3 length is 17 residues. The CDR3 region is CASSPGWTGGGTDTQYF. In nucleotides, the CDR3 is TGCGCCAGCAGCCCTGGTTGGACAGGGGGTGGCACAGATACGCAGTATTTT.

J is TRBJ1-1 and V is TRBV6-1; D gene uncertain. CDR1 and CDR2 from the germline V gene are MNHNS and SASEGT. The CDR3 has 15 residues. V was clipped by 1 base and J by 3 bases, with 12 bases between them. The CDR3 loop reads CASSEGRSRDTEAFF. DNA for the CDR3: TGTGCCAGCAGTGAAGGCCGAAGCCGGGACACTGAAGCTTTCTTT.

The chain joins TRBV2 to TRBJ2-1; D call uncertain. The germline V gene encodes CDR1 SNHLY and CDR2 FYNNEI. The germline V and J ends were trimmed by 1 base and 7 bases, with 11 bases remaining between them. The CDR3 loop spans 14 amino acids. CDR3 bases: TGTGCCAGCAGTGAAGGGTTACGAGGAAATGAGCAGTTCTTC. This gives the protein CASSEGLRGNEQFF.

The CDR3 spells CASQDQGSGEAFF. The DNA of the CDR3 is TGTGCCAGCCAAGATCAGGGTTCTGGTGAAGCTTTCTTT. J is TRBJ1-1 and V is TRBV2; D may be TRBD1 (5 bases). CDR1 SNHLY and CDR2 FYNNEI come from the germline V gene. V lost 8 bases, J lost 7 bases, and 17 bases lay in between. CDR3 size: 13 residues.

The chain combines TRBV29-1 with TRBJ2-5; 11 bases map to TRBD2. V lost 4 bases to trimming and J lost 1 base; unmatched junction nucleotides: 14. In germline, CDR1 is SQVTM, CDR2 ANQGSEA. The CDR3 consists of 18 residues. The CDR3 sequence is CSVVVGELAGAFQETQYF. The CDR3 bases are TGCAGCGTTGTTGTAGGGGAACTAGCGGGAGCCTTCCAAGAGACCCAGTACTTC. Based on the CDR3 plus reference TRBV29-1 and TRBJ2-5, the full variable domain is SAVISQKPSRDICQRGTSLTIQCQVDSQVTMMFWYRQQPGQSLTLIATANQGSEATYESGFVIDKFPISRPNLTFSTLTVSNMSPEDSSIYLCSVVVGELAGAFQETQYFGPGTRLLVL.

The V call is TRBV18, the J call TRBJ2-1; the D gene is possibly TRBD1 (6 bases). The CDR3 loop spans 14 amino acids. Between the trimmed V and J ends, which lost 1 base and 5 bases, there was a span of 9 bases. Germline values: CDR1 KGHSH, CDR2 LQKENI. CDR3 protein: CASSPLSGDNEQFF. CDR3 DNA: TGTGCCAGCTCACCACTTTCAGGGGACAATGAGCAGTTCTTC.

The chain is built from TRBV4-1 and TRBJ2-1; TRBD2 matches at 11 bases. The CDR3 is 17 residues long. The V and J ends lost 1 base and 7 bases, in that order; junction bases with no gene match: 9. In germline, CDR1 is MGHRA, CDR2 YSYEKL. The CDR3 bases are TGCGCCAGCAGCCAAGTAAACCTAGCGGGAGGAGTGAATGAGCAGTTCTTC. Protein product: CASSQVNLAGGVNEQFF.

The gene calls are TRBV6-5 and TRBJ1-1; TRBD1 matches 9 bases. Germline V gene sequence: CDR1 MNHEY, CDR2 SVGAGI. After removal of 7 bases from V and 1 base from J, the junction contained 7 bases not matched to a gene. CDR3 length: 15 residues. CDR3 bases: TGTGCCAGCACTCGAACGGGACAGGGGAACACTGAAGCTTTCTTT. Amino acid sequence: CASTRTGQGNTEAFF.

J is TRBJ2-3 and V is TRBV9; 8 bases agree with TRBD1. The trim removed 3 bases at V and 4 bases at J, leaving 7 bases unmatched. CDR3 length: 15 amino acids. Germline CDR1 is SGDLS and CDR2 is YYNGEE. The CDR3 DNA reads TGTGCCAGCAGCGGGGTACAGGGGGTAGCAGATACGCAGTATTTT. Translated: CASSGVQGVADTQYF. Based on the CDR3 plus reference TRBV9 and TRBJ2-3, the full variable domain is DSGVTQTPKHLITATGQRVTLRCSPRSGDLSVYWYQQSLDQGLQFLIQYYNGEERAKGNILERFSAQQFPDLHSELNLSSLELGDSALYFCASSGVQGVADTQYFGPGTRLTVL.

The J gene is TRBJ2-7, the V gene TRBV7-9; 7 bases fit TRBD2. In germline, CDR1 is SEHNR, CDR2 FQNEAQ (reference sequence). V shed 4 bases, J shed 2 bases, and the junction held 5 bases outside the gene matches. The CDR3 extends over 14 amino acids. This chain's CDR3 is CASSSSGTPYEQYV. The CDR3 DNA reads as TGTGCCAGCAGCTCCAGCGGGACTCCCTACGAGCAGTACGTC.

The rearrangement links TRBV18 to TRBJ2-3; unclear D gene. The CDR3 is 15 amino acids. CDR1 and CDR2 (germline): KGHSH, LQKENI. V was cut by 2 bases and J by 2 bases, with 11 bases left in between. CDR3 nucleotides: TGTGCCAGCTCACCAGATTTCGCACACACAGATACGCAGTATTTT. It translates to CASSPDFAHTDTQYF. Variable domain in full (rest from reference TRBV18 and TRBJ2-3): NAGVMQNPRHLVRRRGQEARLRCSPMKGHSHVYWYRQLPEEGLKFMVYLQKENIIDESGMPKERFSAEFPKEGPSILRIQQVVRGDSAAYFCASSPDFAHTDTQYFGPGTRLTVL.

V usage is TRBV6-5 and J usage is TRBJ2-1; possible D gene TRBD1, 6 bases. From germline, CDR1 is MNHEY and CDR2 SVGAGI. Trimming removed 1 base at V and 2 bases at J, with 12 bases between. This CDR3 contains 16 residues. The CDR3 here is CASSYYRDTTYNEQFF. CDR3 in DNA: TGTGCCAGCAGTTACTATCGGGACACAACCTACAATGAGCAGTTCTTC.

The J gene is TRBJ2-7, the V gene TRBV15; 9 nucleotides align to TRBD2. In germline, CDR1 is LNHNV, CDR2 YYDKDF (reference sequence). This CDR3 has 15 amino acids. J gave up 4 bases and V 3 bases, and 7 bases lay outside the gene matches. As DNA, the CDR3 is TGTGCCACCAGCAGGGAAGCGGGAGGAAAGTACGAGCAGTACTTC. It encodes CATSREAGGKYEQYF.

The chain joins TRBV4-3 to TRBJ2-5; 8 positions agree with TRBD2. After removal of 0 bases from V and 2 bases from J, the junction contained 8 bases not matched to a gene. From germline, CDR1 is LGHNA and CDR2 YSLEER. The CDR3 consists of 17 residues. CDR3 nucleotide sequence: TGCGCCAGCAGCCAAGATCTTGCGGGAGGTTGGCAAGAGACCCAGTACTTC. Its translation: CASSQDLAGGWQETQYF.

The CDR3 loop reads CASSGGQGDTQYF. CDR3 nucleotide sequence: TGTGCCAGCTCAGGGGGACAGGGAGATACGCAGTATTTT. This chain connects TRBV18 to TRBJ2-3; the match to TRBD1 covers 9 bases. Germline trimming cut 5 bases from V and 5 bases from J; bases unmatched to any gene: 2. Germline loops: CDR1 KGHSH, CDR2 LQKENI. The CDR3 loop spans 13 amino acids.

The CDR3, as DNA: TGTGCCAACTCGTTACTAGCGGGAGGACTCACCGGGGAGCTGTTTTTT. This encodes CANSLLAGGLTGELFF. V usage is TRBV7-9 and J usage is TRBJ2-2, with 12 bases lining up with TRBD2. The V and J ends lost 10 bases and 4 bases, in that order; junction bases with no gene match: 10. Per the germline V gene, CDR1 is SEHNR and CDR2 is FQNEAQ (reference sequence). CDR3 length: 16 residues.

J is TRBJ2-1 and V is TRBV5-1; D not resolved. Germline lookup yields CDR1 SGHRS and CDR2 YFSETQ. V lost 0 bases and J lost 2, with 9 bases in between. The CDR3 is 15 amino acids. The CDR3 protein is CASSLEAVAYNEQFF. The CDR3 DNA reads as TGCGCCAGCAGCTTGGAGGCGGTTGCCTACAATGAGCAGTTCTTC.

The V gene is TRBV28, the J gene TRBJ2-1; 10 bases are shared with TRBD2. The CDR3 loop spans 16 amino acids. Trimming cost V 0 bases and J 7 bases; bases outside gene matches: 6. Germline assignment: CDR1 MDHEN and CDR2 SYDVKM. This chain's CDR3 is CASSLWPSGRTNEQFF. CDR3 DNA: TGTGCCAGCAGTTTATGGCCTAGCGGGAGAACAAATGAGCAGTTCTTC.

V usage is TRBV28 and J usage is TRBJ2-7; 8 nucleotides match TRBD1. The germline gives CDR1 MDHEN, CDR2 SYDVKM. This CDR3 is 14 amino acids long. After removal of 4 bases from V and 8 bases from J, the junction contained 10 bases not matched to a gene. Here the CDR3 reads CASSSGGHGNQQYV. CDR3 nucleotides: TGTGCCAGCAGTTCAGGGGGCCATGGCAACCAGCAGTACGTC.

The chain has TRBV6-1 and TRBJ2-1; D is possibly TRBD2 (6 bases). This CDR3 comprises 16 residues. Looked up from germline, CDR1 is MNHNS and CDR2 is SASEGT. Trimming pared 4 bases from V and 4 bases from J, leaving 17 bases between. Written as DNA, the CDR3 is TGTGCCAGCAGTGCCCCCCGGGAGTGGCCATACAATGAGCAGTTCTTC. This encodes CASSAPREWPYNEQFF.